The present T cell receptor beta chain was sequenced within a study of identical twins. A remark on this clonotype: Its antigen remains unknown.

There are 13 residues in the CDR3. Germline-derived CDR1 and CDR2 are KGHDR and SFDVKD. V gave up 7 bases and J gave up 6 bases; unmatched junction bases: 3. In TCRdb, the 5' RACE reads were re-called with MiXCR into one record per CDR3 protein. The sample includes hundreds of thousands of distinct CDR3 sequences, 20% to 25% seen only once; the top ten take around 0.48%. Study-wide points: Findings came from cross-sectional statistics, without long-term follow-up of donors. Models underestimated TCR alpha sharing (out-of-frame) in monozygotic twins. Abundant beta clonotypes from cord blood bore fewer insertions; memory repertoires lacked this pattern. The authors noted that invariant MAIT and iNKT cells could partly confound zero-insertion analyses.

These data also formed part of another study, on yellow fever vaccine responses in identical twins.

This TCR derives from a young woman in good health. The sample comprised CD4+ T cells sorted from blood. The chain links TRBV24-1 to TRBJ2-2; TRBD1 matches at 8 bases. CDR3 region: CATSTGGSGELFF. The DNA for the CDR3 is TGTGCCACCAGCACAGGGGGGTCCGGGGAGCTGTTTTTT.